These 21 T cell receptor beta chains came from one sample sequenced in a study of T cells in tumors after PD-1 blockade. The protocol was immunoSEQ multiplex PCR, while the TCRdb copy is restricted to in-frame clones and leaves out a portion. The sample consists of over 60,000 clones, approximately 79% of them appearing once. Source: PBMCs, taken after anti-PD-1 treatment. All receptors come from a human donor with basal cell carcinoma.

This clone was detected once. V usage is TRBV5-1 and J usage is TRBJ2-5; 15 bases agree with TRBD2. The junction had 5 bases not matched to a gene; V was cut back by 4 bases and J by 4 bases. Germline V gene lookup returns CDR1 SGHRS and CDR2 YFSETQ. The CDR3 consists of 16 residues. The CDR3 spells CASSGGLAGGGETQYF. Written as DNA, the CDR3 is TGCGCCAGCAGCGGGGGACTAGCGGGGGGCGGAGAGACCCAGTACTTC.

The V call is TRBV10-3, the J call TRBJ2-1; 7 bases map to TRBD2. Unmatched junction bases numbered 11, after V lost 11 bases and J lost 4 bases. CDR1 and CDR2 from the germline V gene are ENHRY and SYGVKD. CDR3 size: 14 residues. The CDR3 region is CALKSSGDYNEQFF. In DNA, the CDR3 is TGTGCCCTTAAGTCTAGCGGCGATTACAATGAGCAGTTCTTC.

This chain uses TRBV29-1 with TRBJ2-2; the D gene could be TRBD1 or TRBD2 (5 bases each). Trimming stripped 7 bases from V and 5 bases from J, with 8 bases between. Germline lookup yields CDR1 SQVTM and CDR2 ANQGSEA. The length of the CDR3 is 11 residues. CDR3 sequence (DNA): TGCAGCGCCAGGGAGACCGGGGAGCTGTTTTTT. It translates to CSARETGELFF.

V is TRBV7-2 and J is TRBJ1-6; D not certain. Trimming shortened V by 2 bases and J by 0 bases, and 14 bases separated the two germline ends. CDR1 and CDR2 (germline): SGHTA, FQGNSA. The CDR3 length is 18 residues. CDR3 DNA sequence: TGTGCCAGCAGCTTAAGTCCAGGAACAAGCTCCTATAATTCACCCCTCCACTTT. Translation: CASSLSPGTSSYNSPLHF. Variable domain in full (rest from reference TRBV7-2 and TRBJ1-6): GAGVSQSPSNKVTEKGKDVELRCDPISGHTALYWYRQSLGQGLEFLIYFQGNSAPDKSGLPSDRFSAERTGGSVSTLTIQRTQQEDSAVYLCASSLSPGTSSYNSPLHFGNGTRLTVT.

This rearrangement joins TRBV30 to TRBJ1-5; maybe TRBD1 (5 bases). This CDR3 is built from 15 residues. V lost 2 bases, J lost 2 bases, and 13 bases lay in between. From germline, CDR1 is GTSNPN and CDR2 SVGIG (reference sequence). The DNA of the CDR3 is TGTGCCTGGAGTTTTAGGGGCGCGGGCAATCAGCCCCAGCATTTT. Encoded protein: CAWSFRGAGNQPQHF.

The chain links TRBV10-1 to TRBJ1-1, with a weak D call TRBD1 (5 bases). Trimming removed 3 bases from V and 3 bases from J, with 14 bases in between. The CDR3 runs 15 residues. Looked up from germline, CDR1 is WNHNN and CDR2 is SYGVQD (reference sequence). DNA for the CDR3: TGCGCCAGCAGTGACCTCTATCCGGGGGACACTGAAGCTTTCTTT. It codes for CASSDLYPGDTEAFF.

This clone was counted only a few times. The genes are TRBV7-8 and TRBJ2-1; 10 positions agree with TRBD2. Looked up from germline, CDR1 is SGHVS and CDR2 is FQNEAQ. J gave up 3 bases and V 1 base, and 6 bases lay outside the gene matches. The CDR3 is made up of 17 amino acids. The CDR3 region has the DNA TGTGCCAGCAGCTTAGTCTCTAGCGGGGGCCACTACAATGAGCAGTTCTTC. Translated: CASSLVSSGGHYNEQFF.

In DNA form, the CDR3 reads TGTGCCAGCAGCTTAGGAGGGGGCGGAATTTTCGACTATGGCTACACCTTC. It is translated as CASSLGGGGIFDYGYTF. The genes are TRBV7-2 and TRBJ1-2; TRBD1 aligns across 7 bases. CDR1 SGHTA and CDR2 FQGNSA come from the germline V gene. V was pared by 1 base and J by 3 bases, with 11 bases of the junction left unmatched. This CDR3 comprises 17 residues.

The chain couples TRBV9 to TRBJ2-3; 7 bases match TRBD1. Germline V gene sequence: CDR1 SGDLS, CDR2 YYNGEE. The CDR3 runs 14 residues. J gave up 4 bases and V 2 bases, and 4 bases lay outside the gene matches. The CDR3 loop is CASSVDRAPDTQYF. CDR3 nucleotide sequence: TGTGCCAGCAGCGTCGACAGGGCCCCAGATACGCAGTATTTT.

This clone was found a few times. CDR3 residues: CASSPQRRDNTGELFF. The CDR3, as DNA: TGTGCCAGCAGCCCACAGCGGCGGGACAACACCGGGGAGCTGTTTTTT. J is TRBJ2-2 and V is TRBV3-1 (or the pseudogene TRBV3-2); TRBD2 is a possible D gene (6 bases). Trimming took 4 bases from V and 2 from J, leaving 14 bases between them. The CDR3 extends over 16 amino acids. The germline CDR1 and CDR2 sequences are LGHDT and YNNKEL (reference sequence).

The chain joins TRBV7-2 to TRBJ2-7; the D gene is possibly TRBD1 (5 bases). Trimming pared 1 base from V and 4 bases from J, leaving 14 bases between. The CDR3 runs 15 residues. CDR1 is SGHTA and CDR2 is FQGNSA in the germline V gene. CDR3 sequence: CASSLDGAGLYEQYF. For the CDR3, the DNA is TGTGCCAGCAGCTTAGATGGGGCAGGGTTGTACGAGCAGTACTTC.

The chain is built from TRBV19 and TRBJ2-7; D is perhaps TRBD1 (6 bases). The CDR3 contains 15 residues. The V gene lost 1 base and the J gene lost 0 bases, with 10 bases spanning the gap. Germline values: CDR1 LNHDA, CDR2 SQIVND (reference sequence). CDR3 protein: CASSIAGQSSYEQYF. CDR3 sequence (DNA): TGTGCCAGTAGTATAGCCGGACAGTCCTCCTACGAGCAGTACTTC.

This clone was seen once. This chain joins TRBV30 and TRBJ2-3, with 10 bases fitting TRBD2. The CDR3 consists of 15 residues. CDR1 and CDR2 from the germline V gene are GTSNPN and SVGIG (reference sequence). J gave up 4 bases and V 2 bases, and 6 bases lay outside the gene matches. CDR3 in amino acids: CAWSLAGGGADTQYF. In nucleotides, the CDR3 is TGTGCCTGGAGTTTAGCGGGGGGCGGAGCAGATACGCAGTATTTT.

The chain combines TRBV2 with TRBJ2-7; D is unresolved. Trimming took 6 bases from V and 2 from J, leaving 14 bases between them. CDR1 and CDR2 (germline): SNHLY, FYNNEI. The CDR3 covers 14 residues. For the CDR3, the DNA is TGTGCCAGCAGACACGACACTGGGGCCTACGAGCAGTACTTC. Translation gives CASRHDTGAYEQYF.

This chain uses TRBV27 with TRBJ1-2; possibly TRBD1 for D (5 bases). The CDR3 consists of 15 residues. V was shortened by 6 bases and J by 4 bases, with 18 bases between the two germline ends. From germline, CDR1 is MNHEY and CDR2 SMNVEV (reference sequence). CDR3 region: CASSKTLTGSYGYTF. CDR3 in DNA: TGTGCCAGCAGCAAAACTCTAACAGGAAGCTATGGCTACACCTTC.

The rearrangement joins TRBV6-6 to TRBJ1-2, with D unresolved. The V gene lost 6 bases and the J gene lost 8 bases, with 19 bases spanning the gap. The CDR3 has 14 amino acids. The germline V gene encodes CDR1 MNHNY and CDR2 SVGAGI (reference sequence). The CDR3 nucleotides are TGTGCCAGCAGCTCTCCCGGTCCCGAGGGAGGCTACACCTTC. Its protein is CASSSPGPEGGYTF.

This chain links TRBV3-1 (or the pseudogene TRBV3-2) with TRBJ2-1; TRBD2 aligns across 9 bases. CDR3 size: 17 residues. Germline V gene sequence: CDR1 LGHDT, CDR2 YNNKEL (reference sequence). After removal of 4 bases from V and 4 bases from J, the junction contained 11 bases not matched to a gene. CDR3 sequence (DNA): TGTGCCAGCAGCCTAAGTCGTGGCCTAGCGGGGTACAATGAGCAGTTCTTC. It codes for CASSLSRGLAGYNEQFF.

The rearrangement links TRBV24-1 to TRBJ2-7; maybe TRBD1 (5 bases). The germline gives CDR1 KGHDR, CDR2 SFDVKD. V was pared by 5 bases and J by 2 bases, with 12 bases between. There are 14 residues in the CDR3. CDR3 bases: TGTGCCACCAGTGCCCCGGGCAGGGCCTACGAGCAGTACTTC. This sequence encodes CATSAPGRAYEQYF.

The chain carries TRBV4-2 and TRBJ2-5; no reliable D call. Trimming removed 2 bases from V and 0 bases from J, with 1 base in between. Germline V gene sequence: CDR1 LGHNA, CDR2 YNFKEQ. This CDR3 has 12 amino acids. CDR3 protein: CASSQNQETQYF. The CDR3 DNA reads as TGTGCCAGCAGCCAAAACCAAGAGACCCAGTACTTC.

The DNA for the CDR3 is TGCGCCAGCAGCTTGGAAGGGGGGTACACCGGGGAGCTGTTTTTT. It is translated as CASSLEGGYTGELFF. The chain links TRBV5-1 to TRBJ2-2, with D perhaps given as TRBD1 or TRBD2 (6 bases each). The CDR3 consists of 15 residues. V was clipped by 0 bases and J by 3 bases, with 9 bases between them. Germline V gene data show CDR1 as SGHRS and CDR2 as YFSETQ.

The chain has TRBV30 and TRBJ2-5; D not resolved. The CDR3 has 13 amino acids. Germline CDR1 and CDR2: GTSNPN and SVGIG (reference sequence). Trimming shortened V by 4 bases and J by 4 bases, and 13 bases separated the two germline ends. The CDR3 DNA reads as TGTGCCTGGACCCAAGCAGGAATAGAGACCCAGTACTTC. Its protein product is CAWTQAGIETQYF.